This TCR beta chain emerged from a study of CXCR3-negative and CXCR3-positive naive CD8 T cells (dated by TCRdb to between 2018 and 2020). Broadly, across the study: In total, 110 million to 150 million TRB reads were obtained, corresponding to roughly 1.5 +/- 0.3 million reads per library. Diversity and physicochemical repertoire analyses were performed on some 10 donors pooled from two independent experiments. TRBV-TRBJ cluster analysis included naive subsets from about five donors and memory cells from 3 donors.

As regards this clonotype: Its antigen remains unidentified.

Sequences SGHRS (CDR1) and YFSETQ (CDR2) are obtained from the germline V gene. The CDR3 sequence holds 14 residues, the cysteine and phenylalanine included. The protein alone is recorded here. Overall study outcomes, separate from this receptor: Compared with CXCR3-negative naive cells, CXCR3-positive naive cells had TRB CDR3s with higher hydrophobicity (lower Kidera factor 4), lower energy, and higher strength and volume indices. Freshly isolated PBMCs were used for most assays because CXCR3 expression went down partially after cryopreservation. Within the same donor, TRBV-TRBJ usage looked similar between naive CXCR3-negative and CXCR3-positive cells, but memory cells had distinct patterns. Both naive subsets had comparably high repertoire diversity, while memory CD8+ T cells had much lower repertoire diversity. Because surface CD5, which is linked to self-reactivity in mice, was comparable between the naive subsets, TCR interaction strength was also inferred from the physicochemical properties of TRB CDR3s.

Instrument used: NextSeq 550. The Human TCR Profiling Kit (MiLaboratory) was used to make UMI-labeled 5' RACE TRB cDNA libraries. The full amount of extracted RNA was used for cDNA synthesis, and the full amount of resulting cDNA was used for PCR amplification. The libraries were made side by side, with each library going through the same number of PCR cycles. The paper's processing steps were these. With a requirement of at least two reads per UMI, MIGEC and MiXCR extracted about 56,000 +/- 9,600 unique UMI-labeled TRB cDNA molecules per library. An average of roughly 40,000 +/- 10,000 functional in-frame TRB CDR3 nucleotide clonotypes without stop codons was found per library. After downsampling to 5000 UMI-labeled TRB molecules per sample, diversity metrics, including normalized Shannon-Wiener and Chao1, were computed in VDJtools. For the central five CDR3 residues, VDJtools calculated physicochemical properties weighted by clonotype size, namely interaction energy, strength, volume and Kidera factor 4. TCRdb reprocessed the reads, and each CDR3 protein sequence is entered once, without DNA. The V and J calls, along with clone size, are taken from TCRdb and not from the paper's own processing. The table kept for this sample lists some 110,000 distinct CDR3 sequences. The ten largest clones capture roughly 0.38% of the sample.

For every CD8+ T cell subset, approximately 330,000 cells were flow-sorted straight into RLT lysis buffer, and each subset was sorted in triplicate. Naive CD8+ T cells were defined stringently as CD45RO-CCR7+CD27+CD95- to exclude memory contaminants. Peripheral blood mononuclear cells were isolated from buffy coats using standard density gradient centrifugation. Naive CXCR3-negative and CXCR3-positive CD8+ T cells were flow-sorted on a FACSAria III. Total RNA was extracted from sorted cells with an RNeasy Mini Kit. Sequencing was carried out using naive CXCR3+ CD8+ T cells from blood. The cell subset or site label, read with the paper, signifies: CD45RO-CCR7+CD27+CD95- naive CD8+ T cells expressing CXCR3 (TNR3+). The receptor was derived from a human donor in good health. Some clones in this sample may be carry-over from other donors' samples. This chain is built from TRBV5-1 and TRBJ1-2. The CDR3 protein sequence reads: CASSLRDGPDGYTF.